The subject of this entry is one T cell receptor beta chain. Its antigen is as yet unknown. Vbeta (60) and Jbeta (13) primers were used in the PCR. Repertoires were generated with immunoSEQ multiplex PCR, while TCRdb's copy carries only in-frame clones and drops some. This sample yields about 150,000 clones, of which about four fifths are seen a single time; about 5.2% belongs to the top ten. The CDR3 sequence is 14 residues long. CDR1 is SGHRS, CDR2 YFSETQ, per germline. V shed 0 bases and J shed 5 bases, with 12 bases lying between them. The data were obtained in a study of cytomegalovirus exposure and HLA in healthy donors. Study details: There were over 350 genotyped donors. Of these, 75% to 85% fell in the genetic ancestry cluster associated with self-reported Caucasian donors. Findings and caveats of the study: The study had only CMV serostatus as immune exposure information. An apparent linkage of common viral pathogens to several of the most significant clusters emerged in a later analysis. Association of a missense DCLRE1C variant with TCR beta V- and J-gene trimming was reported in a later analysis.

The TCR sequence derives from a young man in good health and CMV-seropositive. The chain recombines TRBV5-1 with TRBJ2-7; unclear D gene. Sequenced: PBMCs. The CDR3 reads CASSLGANPDEQYF. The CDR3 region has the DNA TGCGCCAGCAGCTTGGGGGCCAATCCGGACGAGCAGTACTTC. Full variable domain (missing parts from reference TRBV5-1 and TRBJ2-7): KAGVTQTPRYLIKTRGQQVTLSCSPISGHRSVSWYQQTPGQGLQFLFEYFSETQRNKGNFPGRFSGRQFSNSRSEMNVSTLELGDSALYLCASSLGANPDEQYFGPGTRLTVT.